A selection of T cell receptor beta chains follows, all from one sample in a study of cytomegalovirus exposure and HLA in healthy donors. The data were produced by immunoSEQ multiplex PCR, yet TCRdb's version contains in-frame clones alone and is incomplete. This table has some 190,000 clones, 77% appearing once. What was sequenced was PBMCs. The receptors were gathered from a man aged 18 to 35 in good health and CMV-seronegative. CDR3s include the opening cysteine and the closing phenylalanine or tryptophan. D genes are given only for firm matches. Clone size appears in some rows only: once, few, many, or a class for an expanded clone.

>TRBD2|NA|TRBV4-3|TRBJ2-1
CASSQERRTSSYNEQFF
TGCGCCAGCAGCCAAGAACGGAGGACTAGCTCCTACAATGAGCAGTTCTTC
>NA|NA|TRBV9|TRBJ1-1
CASSSGEGITEAFF
TGTGCCAGCAGCTCAGGGGAGGGGATCACTGAAGCTTTCTTT
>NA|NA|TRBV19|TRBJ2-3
CASSIEGTSTDTQYF
TGTGCCAGTAGTATAGAGGGGACTAGCACAGATACGCAGTATTTT
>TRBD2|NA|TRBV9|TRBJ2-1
CASSTRGVTTYNEQFF
TGTGCCAGCAGCACCCGGGGGGTCACGACCTACAATGAGCAGTTCTTC
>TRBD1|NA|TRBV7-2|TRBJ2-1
CASSLALGGQGGSNEQFF
TGTGCCAGCAGCTTAGCCCTGGGGGGACAGGGGGGGAGCAATGAGCAGTTCTTC
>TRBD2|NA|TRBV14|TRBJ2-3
CASSIAGDAPTDTQYF
TGTGCCAGCAGCATAGCGGGGGACGCCCCCACAGATACGCAGTATTTT
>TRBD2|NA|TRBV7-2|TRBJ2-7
CASSSLIGLAMAEQYF
TGTGCCAGCAGCTCCCTGATCGGACTAGCGATGGCCGAGCAGTACTTC
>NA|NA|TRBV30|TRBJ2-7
CAWSWGEPLYEQYF
TGTGCCTGGAGTTGGGGGGAGCCCCTCTACGAGCAGTACTTC
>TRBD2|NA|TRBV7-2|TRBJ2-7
CASSFGTRGYEQYF
TGTGCCAGCAGCTTTGGGACTAGGGGGTACGAGCAGTACTTC
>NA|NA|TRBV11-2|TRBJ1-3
CASSDPGRGSTIYF
TGTGCCAGCAGCGATCCGGGTCGAGGGAGCACCATATATTTT
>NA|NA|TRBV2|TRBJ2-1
CASSEGVSGSSGDEQFF
TGTGCCAGCAGCGAAGGGGTGTCAGGGTCCAGTGGGGATGAGCAGTTCTTC
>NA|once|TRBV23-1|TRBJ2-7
CASSQSNRTYEQYF
TGCGCCAGCAGTCAATCGAACAGAACCTACGAGCAGTACTTC
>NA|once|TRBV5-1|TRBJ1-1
CASSLGWGDTEAFF
TGCGCCAGCAGCTTGGGGTGGGGGGACACTGAAGCTTTCTTT
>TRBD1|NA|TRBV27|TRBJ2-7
CASSMTGVPYEQYF
TGTGCCAGCAGTATGACAGGGGTCCCCTACGAGCAGTACTTC
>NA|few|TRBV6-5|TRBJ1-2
CASSYLNQGLGRGYTF
TGTGCCAGCAGTTACTTAAACCAAGGCCTAGGCCGGGGCTACACCTTC
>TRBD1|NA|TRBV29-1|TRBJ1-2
CSVEALGQPSYGYTF
TGCAGCGTTGAGGCTCTGGGACAGCCCTCGTATGGCTACACCTTC
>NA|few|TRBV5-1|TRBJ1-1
CASSLDSMNTEAFF
TGCGCCAGCAGCCTGGACAGTATGAACACTGAAGCTTTCTTT
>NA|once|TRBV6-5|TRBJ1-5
CASSDTDSNQPQHF
TGTGCCAGCAGCGATACTGATAGCAATCAGCCCCAGCATTTT
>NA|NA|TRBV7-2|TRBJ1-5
CASSLRGTSPSNQPQHF
TGTGCCAGCAGCTTGCGGGGGACTTCCCCTAGCAATCAGCCCCAGCATTTT
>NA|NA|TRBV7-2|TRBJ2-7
CASSTRISYEQYF
TGTGCCAGCAGCACCAGGATCTCCTACGAGCAGTACTTC
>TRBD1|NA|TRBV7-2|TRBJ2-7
CASSYRGIYEQYF
TGTGCCAGCAGTTACAGGGGGATCTACGAGCAGTACTTC
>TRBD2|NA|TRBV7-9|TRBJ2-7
CASSARLAGRYEQYF
TGTGCCAGCAGCGCACGACTAGCGGGAAGGTACGAGCAGTACTTC
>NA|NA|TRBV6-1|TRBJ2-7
CASIPGQINYEQYF
TGTGCCAGCATCCCGGGACAAATAAACTACGAGCAGTACTTC
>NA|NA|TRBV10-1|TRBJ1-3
CASTSASSGNTIYF
TGCGCCAGCACCTCGGCTAGCTCTGGAAACACCATATATTTT
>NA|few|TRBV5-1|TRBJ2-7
CASSFGGLSSGEQYF
TGCGCCAGCAGCTTTGGGGGCCTCTCATCGGGGGAGCAGTACTTC
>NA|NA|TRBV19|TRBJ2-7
CASSRMGSYEQYF
TGTGCCAGTAGTCGGATGGGGAGCTACGAGCAGTACTTC
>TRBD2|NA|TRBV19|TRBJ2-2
CASSDWSSGAIGTGELFF
TGTGCCAGTAGTGACTGGAGTAGCGGGGCGATTGGCACCGGGGAGCTGTTTTTT
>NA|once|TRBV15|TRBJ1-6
CATSRDRRGSPLHF
TGTGCCACCAGCAGAGATCGAAGGGGTTCACCCCTCCACTTT
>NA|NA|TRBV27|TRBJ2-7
CASSLEGAGYEQYF
TGTGCCAGCAGTTTGGAGGGAGCTGGGTATGAGCAGTACTTC
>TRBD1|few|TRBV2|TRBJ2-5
CASSRRGQGNTGTQYF
TGTGCCAGCAGTAGAAGGGGGCAGGGGAACACCGGGACCCAGTACTTC
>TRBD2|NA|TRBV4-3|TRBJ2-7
CASSQEQRGAIYEQYF
TGCGCCAGCAGCCAAGAACAGCGGGGGGCGATCTACGAGCAGTACTTC
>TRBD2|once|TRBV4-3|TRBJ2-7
CASSQDPPSGSSYEQYF
TGCGCCAGCAGCCAAGATCCCCCTAGCGGGAGTTCCTACGAGCAGTACTTC
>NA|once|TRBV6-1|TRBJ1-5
CASSEPGGNQPQHF
TGTGCCAGCAGTGAACCAGGGGGCAATCAGCCCCAGCATTTT
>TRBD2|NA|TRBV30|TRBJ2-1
CAWSVWTSGSSYNEQFF
TGTGCCTGGAGTGTATGGACTAGCGGTAGCTCCTACAATGAGCAGTTCTTC
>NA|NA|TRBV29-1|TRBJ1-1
CSVERRERPEAFF
TGCAGCGTTGAAAGGAGGGAGCGTCCTGAAGCTTTCTTT
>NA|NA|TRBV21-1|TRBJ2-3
CASSKGVVLRRGDTQYF
TGTGCCAGCAGCAAAGGGGTTGTACTACGCCGCGGAGATACGCAGTATTTT
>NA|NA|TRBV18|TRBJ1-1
CASSPLTRNTEAFF
TGTGCCAGCTCACCACTGACACGAAACACTGAAGCTTTCTTT
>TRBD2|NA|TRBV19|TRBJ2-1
CASSTPFLAGVVNEQFF
TGTGCCAGTAGTACCCCTTTTCTAGCGGGAGTAGTAAATGAGCAGTTCTTC
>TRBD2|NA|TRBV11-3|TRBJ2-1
CASSPRLAGIYNEQFF
TGTGCCAGCAGCCCTAGACTAGCGGGAATCTACAATGAGCAGTTCTTC
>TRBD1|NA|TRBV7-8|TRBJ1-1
CASSVPGQGTSEAFF
TGTGCCAGCAGCGTCCCGGGACAGGGTACCTCTGAAGCTTTCTTT
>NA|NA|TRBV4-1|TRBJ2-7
CASSQLADSSYEQYF
TGCGCCAGCAGCCAGCTAGCGGACAGCTCCTACGAGCAGTACTTC
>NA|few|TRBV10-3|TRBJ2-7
CAISEPYYEQYF
TGTGCCATCAGTGAGCCCTACTACGAGCAGTACTTC
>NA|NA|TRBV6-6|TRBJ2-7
CASRKGLTGYEQYF
TGTGCCAGTCGTAAGGGGCTAACAGGATACGAGCAGTACTTC
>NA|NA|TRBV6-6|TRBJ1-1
CASSGVMNTEAFF
TGTGCCAGCTCAGGGGTAATGAACACTGAAGCTTTCTTT
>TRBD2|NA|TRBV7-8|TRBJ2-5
CASSSRTSGRRGETQYF
TGTGCCAGCAGCTCTCGGACTAGCGGGAGACGGGGGGAGACCCAGTACTTC
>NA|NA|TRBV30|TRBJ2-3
CAWSGGHPDTQYF
TGTGCCTGGAGCGGGGGGCACCCAGATACGCAGTATTTT
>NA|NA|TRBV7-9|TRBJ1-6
CASSLVGSSPLHF
TGTGCCAGCAGCTTAGTTGGTAGTTCACCCCTCCACTTT
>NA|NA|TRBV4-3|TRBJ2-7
CASSRLAEPAYEQYF
TGCGCCAGCAGCCGATTAGCGGAGCCTGCCTACGAGCAGTACTTC
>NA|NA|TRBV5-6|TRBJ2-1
CASSLLTGSSYNEQFF
TGTGCCAGCAGCCTCCTAACAGGGAGCTCCTACAATGAGCAGTTCTTC
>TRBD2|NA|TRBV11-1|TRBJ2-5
CASSLGLARKTQYF
TGTGCCAGCAGCTTAGGACTAGCTCGGAAGACCCAGTACTTC
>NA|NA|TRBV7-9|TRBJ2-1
CASAGARLRDEQFF
TGTGCCAGCGCGGGGGCCAGGCTGCGGGATGAGCAGTTCTTC
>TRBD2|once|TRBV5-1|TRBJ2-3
CASSLRASGGGTDTQYF
TGCGCCAGCAGCTTGAGGGCTAGCGGGGGGGGCACAGATACGCAGTATTTT
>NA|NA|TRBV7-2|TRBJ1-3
CASSLVRGSSGNTIYF
TGTGCCAGCAGCCTGGTCCGAGGGAGCTCTGGAAACACCATATATTTT
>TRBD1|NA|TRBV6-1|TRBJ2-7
CASSDGGQGILVFSYEQYF
TGTGCCAGCAGTGACGGGGGACAGGGGATATTGGTATTTTCCTACGAGCAGTACTTC
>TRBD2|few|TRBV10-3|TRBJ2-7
CAISRLAGANYEQYF
TGTGCCATCAGCCGACTAGCGGGGGCAAACTACGAGCAGTACTTC
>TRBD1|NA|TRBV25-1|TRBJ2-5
CASSERGHRETQYF
TGTGCCAGCAGTGAAAGGGGGCACCGAGAGACCCAGTACTTC
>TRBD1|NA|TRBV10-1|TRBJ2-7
CASNEPADRGWYEQYF
TGCGCCAGCAACGAGCCCGCTGACAGGGGTTGGTACGAGCAGTACTTC
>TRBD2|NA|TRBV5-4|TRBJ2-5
CASSPGGAGETQYF
TGTGCCAGCAGCCCCGGGGGGGCTGGAGAGACCCAGTACTTC